This entry is about one T cell receptor (beta chain). What it binds is unknown. The CDR3 is 17 residues long. J was trimmed by 0 bases and V by 4 bases; bases with no gene match: 8. Germline V CDR1 and CDR2: SGDLS, YYNGEE. Pooling covered second doses at about 4 or about 12 weeks. Assay: immunoSEQ multiplex PCR; the TCRdb copy retains only in-frame clones and omits some. The repertoire includes 100,000 to 130,000 clones, 92% of them detected once, and about 8.1% sits in the top ten. The sample comes from a study of T cell responses to AZD1222 COVID-19 vaccine. Overall study findings and caveats: All repertoire sampling was performed exclusively after the peak T cell response. Two doses of AZD1222 preceded a rise in Spike-specific TCR breadth and depth. Females made up more of the donors, who were largely white British, and clonal diversity may have come out too low.

The clonotype comes from an adult who received the AZD1222 COVID-19 vaccine. The specimen comprised peripheral blood, sampled 28 days after the second AZD1222 dose. V is TRBV9 and J is TRBJ2-7; TRBD2 matches at 12 bases. CDR3 sequence (DNA): TGTGCCAGCAGCCCCTCCCTACTAGCGGGGGGCTCCTACGAGCAGTACTTC. Protein sequence: CASSPSLLAGGSYEQYF. Complete variable domain (other parts from reference TRBV9 and TRBJ2-7): DSGVTQTPKHLITATGQRVTLRCSPRSGDLSVYWYQQSLDQGLQFLIQYYNGEERAKGNILERFSAQQFPDLHSELNLSSLELGDSALYFCASSPSLLAGGSYEQYFGPGTRLTVT.